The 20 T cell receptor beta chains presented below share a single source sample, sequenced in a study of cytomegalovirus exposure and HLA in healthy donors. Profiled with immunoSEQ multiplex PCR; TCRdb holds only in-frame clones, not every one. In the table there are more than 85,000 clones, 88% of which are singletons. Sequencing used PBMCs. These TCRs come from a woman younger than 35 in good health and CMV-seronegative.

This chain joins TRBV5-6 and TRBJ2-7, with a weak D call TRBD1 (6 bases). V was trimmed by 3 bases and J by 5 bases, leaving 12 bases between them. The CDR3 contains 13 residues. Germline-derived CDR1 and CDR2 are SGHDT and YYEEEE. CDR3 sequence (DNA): TGTGCCAGCAGCTCCCGGGACACCCACGAGCAGTACTTC. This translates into CASSSRDTHEQYF.

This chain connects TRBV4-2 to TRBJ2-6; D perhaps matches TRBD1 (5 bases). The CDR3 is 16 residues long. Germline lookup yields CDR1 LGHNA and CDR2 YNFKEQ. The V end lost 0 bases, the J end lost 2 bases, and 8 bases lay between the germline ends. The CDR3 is CASSQERGTGANVLTF. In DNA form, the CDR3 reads TGTGCCAGCAGCCAAGAAAGGGGTACTGGGGCCAACGTCCTGACTTTC.

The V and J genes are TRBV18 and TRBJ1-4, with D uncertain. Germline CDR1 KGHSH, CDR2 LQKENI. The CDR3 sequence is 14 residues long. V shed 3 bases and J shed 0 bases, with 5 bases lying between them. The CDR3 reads CASSPSATNEKLFF. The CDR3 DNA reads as TGTGCCAGCTCACCCAGTGCAACTAATGAAAAACTGTTTTTT.

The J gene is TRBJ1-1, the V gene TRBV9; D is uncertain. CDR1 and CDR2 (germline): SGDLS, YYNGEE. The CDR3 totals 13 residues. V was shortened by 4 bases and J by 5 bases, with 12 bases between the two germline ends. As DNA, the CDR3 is TGTGCCAGCAGCCTAGGACCGGGGACTGAAGCTTTCTTT. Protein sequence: CASSLGPGTEAFF.

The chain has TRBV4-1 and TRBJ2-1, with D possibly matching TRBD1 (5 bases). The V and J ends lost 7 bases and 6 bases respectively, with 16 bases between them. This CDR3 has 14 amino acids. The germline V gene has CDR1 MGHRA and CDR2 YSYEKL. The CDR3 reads CASKGDQGPNEQFF. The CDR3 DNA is TGCGCCAGCAAAGGGGATCAGGGCCCCAATGAGCAGTTCTTC.

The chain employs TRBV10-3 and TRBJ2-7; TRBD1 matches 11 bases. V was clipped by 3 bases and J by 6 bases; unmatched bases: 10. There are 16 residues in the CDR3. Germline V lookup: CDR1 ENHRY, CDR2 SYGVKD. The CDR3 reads CAISEWGGQGDAEQYF. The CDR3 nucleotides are TGTGCCATCAGTGAATGGGGGGGACAGGGGGATGCCGAGCAGTACTTC.

The CDR3, as DNA: TGTGCCTGGAGTGCCCTAATAAGCTCTGGGGCCAACGTCCTGACTTTC. It codes for CAWSALISSGANVLTF. V is TRBV30 and J is TRBJ2-6; no definite D call. V was pared by 1 base and J by 0 bases, with 10 bases between. The CDR3 extends over 16 amino acids. The germline CDR1 and CDR2 sequences are GTSNPN and SVGIG (reference sequence). The variable domain in full, with the rest retrieved from reference TRBV30 and TRBJ2-6, is SQTIHQWPATLVQPVGSPLSLECTVEGTSNPNLYWYRQAAGRGLQLLFYSVGIGQISSEVPQNLSASRPQDRQFILSSKKLLLSDSGFYLCAWSALISSGANVLTFGAGSRLTVL.

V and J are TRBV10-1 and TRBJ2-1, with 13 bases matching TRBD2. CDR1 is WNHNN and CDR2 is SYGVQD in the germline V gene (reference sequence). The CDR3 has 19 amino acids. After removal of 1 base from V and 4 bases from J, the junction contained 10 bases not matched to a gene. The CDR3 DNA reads TGCGCCAGCAGTGAGTTAATAGGGGGGACTAGCGGGGTATACAATGAGCAGTTCTTC. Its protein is CASSELIGGTSGVYNEQFF.

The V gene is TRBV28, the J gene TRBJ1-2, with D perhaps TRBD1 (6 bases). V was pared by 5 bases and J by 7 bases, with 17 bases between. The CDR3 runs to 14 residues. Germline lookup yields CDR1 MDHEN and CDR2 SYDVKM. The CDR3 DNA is TGTGCCAGCAGTGGGGGGGCGCCCCTACTTGGCTACACCTTC. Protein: CASSGGAPLLGYTF.

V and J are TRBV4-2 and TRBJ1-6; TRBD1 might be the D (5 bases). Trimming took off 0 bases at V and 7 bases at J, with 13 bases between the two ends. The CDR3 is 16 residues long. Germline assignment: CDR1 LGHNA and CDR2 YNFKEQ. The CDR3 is CASSQESWDLNSPLHF. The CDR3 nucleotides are TGTGCCAGCAGCCAAGAGAGTTGGGACTTAAATTCACCCCTCCACTTT.

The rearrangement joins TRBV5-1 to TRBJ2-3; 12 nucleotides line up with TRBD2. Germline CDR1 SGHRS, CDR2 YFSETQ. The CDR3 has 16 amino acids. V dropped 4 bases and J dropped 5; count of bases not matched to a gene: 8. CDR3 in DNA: TGCGCCAGCAGCCGGACCCTAGCGGGAGGGCAAGATACGCAGTATTTT. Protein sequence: CASSRTLAGGQDTQYF.

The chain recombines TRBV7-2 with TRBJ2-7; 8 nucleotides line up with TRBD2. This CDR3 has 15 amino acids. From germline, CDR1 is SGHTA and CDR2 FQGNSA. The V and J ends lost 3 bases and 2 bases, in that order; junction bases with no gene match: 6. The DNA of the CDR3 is TGTGCCAGCAGCTTTGGGAGTAGCGGGGCCTACGAGCAGTACTTC. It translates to CASSFGSSGAYEQYF.

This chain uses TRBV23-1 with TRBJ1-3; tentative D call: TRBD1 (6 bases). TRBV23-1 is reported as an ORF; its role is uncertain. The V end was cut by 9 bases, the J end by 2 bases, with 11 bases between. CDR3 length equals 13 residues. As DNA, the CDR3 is TGCGCCAGGGTTAACAGGGCTGGAAACACCATATATTTT. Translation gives CARVNRAGNTIYF.

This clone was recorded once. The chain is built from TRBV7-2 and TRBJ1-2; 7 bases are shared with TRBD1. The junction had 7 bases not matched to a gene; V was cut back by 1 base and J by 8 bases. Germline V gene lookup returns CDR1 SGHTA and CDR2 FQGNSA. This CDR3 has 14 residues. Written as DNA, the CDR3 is TGTGCCAGCAGCTTAGTTACAGGGGACTTGGGCTACACCTTC. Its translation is CASSLVTGDLGYTF.

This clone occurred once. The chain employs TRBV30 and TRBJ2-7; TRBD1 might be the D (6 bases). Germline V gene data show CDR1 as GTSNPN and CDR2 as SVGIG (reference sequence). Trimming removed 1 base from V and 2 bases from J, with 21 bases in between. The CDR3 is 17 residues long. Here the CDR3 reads CAWSAQPPTGKPYEQYF. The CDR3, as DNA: TGTGCCTGGAGTGCGCAACCCCCCACAGGGAAACCCTACGAGCAGTACTTC. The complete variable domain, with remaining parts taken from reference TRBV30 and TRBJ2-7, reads SQTIHQWPATLVQPVGSPLSLECTVEGTSNPNLYWYRQAAGRGLQLLFYSVGIGQISSEVPQNLSASRPQDRQFILSSKKLLLSDSGFYLCAWSAQPPTGKPYEQYFGPGTRLTVT.

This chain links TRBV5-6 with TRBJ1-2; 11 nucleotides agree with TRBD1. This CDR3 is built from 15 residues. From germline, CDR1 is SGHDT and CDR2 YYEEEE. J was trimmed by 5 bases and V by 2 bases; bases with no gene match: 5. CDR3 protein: CASSFGQGAAYGYTF. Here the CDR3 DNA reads TGTGCCAGCAGCTTTGGACAGGGGGCGGCATATGGCTACACCTTC.

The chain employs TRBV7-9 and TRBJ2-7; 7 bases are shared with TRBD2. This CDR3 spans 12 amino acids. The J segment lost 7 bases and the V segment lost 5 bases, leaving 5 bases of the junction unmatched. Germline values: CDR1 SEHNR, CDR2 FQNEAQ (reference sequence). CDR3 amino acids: CASSLTSWEQYF. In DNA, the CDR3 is TGTGCCAGCAGCCTGACTAGCTGGGAGCAGTACTTC. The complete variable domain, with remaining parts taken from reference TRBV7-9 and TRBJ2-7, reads DTGVSQNPRHKITKRGQNVTFRCDPISEHNRLYWYRQTLGQGPEFLTYFQNEAQLEKSRLLSDRFSAERPKGSFSTLEIQRTEQGDSAMYLCASSLTSWEQYFGPGTRLTVT.

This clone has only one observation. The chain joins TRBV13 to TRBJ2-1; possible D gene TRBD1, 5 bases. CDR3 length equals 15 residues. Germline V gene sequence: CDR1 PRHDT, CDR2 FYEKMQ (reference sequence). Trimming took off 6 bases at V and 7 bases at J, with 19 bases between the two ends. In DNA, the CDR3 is TGTGCCAGCAGTCCCCAGGGAAGGTTAGGGAATGAGCAGTTCTTC. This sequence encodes CASSPQGRLGNEQFF.

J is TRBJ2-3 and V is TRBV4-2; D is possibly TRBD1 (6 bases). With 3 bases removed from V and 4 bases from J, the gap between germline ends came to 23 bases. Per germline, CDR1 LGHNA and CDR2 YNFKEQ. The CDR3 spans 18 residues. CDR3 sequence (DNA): TGTGCCAGCAGCCAGGGGGCCATCCGGGGCCGAGCCGCAGATACGCAGTATTTT. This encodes CASSQGAIRGRAADTQYF.

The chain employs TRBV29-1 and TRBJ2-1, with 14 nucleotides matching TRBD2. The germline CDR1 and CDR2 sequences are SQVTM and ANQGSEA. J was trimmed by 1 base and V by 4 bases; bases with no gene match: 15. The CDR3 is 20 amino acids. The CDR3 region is CSVAKGLAGGEGLSYNEQFF. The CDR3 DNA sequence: TGCAGCGTTGCTAAAGGACTAGCGGGAGGAGAAGGATTGTCCTACAATGAGCAGTTCTTC.